The present entry profiles one T cell receptor (beta chain) with its context. What it binds is unknown. TCRalpha and TCRbeta libraries used 5'RACE with constant-segment primers and UMIs. TCRdb redid the calling of the 5' RACE reads with MiXCR, one entry per CDR3 protein. The table has fewer than 350,000 distinct CDR3 sequences, approximately 15% seen once. The data originate from a study of T-cell memory formation after mild COVID-19. Study-level information: TCR clusters were mostly donor specific.

This CDR3 comprises 14 residues. Trimming took 3 bases from V and 7 from J, leaving 12 bases between them. Findings and caveats of the study: Of the contracting clones, CD4+ ones lay mainly in CM and EM, and CD8+ ones in EMRA. Pre-infection memory contained some responding clones, which suggested that cross-reactive memory had joined.

The source of this sequence is a man between 18 and 35 years old who had mild COVID-19 (a few samples of this study predate the infection). Cell type and time point are not known. The chain carries TRBV12-3 or TRBV12-4 and TRBJ2-2; D may be TRBD2 (6 bases). The specimen was PBMCs or a T cell subset sorted from them (not recorded which). The CDR3 nucleotides read TGTGCCAGCAGTTTTGGGGGGTCAAGCGGGGAGCTGTTTTTT. It yields the protein CASSFGGSSGELFF.